The clone carrying this T cell receptor beta chain was seen at least ten times. The sample originates from a study of T cells of healthy individuals. Each CDR3 protein is one row after TCRdb ran MiXCR on the 5' RACE reads. Of about 60,000 distinct CDR3 sequences in the sample, roughly 17% were seen once. This sequence was found in a human donor in good health.

This CDR3 reads CASGSASYEQYF. In DNA, the CDR3 is TGCGCCAGCGGTTCAGCCTCCTACGAGCAGTACTTC. V gene TRBV10-1 combines with J gene TRBJ2-7; D gene unclear. Trimming removed 8 bases from V and 0 bases from J, with 8 bases in between. Germline V gene sequence: CDR1 WNHNN, CDR2 SYGVQD (reference sequence). The CDR3 is 12 residues long.